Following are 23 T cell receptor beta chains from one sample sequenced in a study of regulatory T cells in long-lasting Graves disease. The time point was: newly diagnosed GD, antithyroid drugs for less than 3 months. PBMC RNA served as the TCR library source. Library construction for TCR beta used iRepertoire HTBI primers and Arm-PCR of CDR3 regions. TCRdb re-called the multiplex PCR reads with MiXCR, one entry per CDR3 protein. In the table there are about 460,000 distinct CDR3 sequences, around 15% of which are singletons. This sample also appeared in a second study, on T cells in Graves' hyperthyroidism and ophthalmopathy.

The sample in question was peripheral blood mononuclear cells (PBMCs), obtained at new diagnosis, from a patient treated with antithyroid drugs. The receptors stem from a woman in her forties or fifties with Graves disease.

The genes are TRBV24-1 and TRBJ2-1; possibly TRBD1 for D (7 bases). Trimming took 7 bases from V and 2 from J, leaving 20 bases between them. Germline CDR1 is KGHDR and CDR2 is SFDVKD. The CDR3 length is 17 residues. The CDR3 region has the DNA TGTGCCACCAGCCTCACAAGACAGGGACTCACCTACAATGAGCAGTTCTTC. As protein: CATSLTRQGLTYNEQFF.

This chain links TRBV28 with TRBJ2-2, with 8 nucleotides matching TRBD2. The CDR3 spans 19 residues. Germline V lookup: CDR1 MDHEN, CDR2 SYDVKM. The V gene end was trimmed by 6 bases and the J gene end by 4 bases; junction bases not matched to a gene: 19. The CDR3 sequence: CASSRLWFRAGGSTGELFF. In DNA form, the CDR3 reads TGTGCCAGCAGCCGACTGTGGTTTCGGGCGGGAGGATCCACCGGGGAGCTGTTTTTT.

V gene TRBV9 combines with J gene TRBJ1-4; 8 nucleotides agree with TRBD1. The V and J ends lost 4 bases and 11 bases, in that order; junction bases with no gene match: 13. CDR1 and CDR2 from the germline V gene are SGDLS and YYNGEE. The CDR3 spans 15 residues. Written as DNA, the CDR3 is TGTGCCAGCAGCAAAACAGGGGGGGACGTAGGGAAACTGTTTTTT. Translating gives CASSKTGGDVGKLFF.

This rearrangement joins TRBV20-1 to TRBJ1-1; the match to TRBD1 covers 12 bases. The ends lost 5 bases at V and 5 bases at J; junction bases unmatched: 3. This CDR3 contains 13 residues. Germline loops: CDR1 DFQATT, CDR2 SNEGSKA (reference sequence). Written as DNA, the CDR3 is TGCAGTGCTCGGGACAGGGGGCTTACTGAAGCTTTCTTT. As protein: CSARDRGLTEAFF.

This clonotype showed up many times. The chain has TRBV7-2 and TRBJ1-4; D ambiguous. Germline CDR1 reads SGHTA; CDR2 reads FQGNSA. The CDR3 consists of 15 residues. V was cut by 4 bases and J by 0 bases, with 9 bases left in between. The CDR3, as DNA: TGTGCCAGCAGCTACATGTACACAACTAATGAAAAACTGTTTTTT. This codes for CASSYMYTTNEKLFF.

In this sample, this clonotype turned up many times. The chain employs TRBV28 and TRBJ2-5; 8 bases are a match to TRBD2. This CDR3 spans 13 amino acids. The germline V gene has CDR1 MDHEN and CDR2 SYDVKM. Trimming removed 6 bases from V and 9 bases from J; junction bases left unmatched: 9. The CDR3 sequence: CASSRSGIAAQYF. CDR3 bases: TGTGCCAGCAGCCGTAGCGGGATTGCGGCCCAGTACTTC. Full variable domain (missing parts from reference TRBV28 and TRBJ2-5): DVKVTQSSRYLVKRTGEKVFLECVQDMDHENMFWYRQDPGLGLRLIYFSYDVKMKEKGDIPEGYSVSREKKERFSLILESASTNQTSMYLCASSRSGIAAQYFGPGTRLLVL.

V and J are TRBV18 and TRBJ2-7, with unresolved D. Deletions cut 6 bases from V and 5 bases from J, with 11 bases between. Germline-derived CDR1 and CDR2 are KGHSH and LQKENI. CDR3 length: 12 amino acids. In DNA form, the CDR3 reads TGTGCCAGCTCCCCGACCCTCCACGAGCAGTACTTC. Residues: CASSPTLHEQYF.

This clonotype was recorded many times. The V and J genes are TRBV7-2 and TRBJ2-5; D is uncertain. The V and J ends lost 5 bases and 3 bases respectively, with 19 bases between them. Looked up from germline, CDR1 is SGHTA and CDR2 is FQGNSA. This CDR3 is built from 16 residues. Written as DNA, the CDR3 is TGTGCCAGCAGCCCAAACTGGGCCCTAACTGAAGAGACCCAGTACTTC. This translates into CASSPNWALTEETQYF.

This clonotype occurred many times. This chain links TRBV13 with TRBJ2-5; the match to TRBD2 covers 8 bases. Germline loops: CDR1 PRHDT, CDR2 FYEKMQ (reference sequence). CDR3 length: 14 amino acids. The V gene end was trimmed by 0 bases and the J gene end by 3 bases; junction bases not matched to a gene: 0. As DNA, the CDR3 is TGTGCCAGCAGCTTAGGGACTAGCGAAGAGACCCAGTACTTC. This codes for CASSLGTSEETQYF.

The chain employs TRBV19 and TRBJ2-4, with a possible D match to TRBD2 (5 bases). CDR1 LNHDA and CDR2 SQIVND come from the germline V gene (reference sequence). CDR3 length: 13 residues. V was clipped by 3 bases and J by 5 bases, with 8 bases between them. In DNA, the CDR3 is TGTGCCAGTAGTATTTTGGGAGAAAACATTCAGTACTTC. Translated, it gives CASSILGENIQYF.

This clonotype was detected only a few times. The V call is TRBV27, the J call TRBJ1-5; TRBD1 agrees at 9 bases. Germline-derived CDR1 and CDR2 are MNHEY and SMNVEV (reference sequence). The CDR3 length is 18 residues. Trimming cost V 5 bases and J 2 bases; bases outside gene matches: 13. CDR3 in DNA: TGTGCCAGCAGTGCAACAGGGGGCAGGATCGGTGGCAATCAGCCCCAGCATTTT. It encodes CASSATGGRIGGNQPQHF.

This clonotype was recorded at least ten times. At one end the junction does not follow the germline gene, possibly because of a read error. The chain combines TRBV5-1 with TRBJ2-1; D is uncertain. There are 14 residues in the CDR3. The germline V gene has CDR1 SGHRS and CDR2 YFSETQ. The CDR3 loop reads CASSLVGSYNEQFF. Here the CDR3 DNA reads TGTGCCAGCAGTTTGGTGGGAAGCTACAATGAGCAGTTCTTC. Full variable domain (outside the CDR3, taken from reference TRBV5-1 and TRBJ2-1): KAGVTQTPRYLIKTRGQQVTLSCSPISGHRSVSWYQQTPGQGLQFLFEYFSETQRNKGNFPGRFSGRQFSNSRSEMNVSTLELGDSALYLCASSLVGSYNEQFFGPGTRLTVL.

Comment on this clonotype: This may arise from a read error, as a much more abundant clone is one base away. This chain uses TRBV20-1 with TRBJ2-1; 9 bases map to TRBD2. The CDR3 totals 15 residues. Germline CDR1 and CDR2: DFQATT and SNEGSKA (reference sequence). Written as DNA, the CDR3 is TGCAGTGGCAGGAGCGGGAGGAGCTCCTACAATGGGCAGTTCTTC. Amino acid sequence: CSGRSGRSSYNGQFF.

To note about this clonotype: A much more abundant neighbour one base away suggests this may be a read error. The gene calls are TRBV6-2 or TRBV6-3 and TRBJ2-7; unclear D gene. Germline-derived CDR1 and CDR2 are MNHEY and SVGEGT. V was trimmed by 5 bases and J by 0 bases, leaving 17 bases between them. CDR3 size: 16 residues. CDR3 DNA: TGTGCCAGCAGTCCGACGGTATACGGAGACTCCTACGAGCAGTACTTC. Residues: CASSPTVYGDSYEQYF.

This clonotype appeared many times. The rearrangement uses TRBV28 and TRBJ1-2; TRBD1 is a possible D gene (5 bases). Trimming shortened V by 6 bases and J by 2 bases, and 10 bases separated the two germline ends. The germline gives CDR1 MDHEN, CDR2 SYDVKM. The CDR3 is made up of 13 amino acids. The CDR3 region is CASRRQSNYGYTF. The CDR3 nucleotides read TGTGCCAGCAGAAGACAGTCAAACTATGGCTACACCTTC.

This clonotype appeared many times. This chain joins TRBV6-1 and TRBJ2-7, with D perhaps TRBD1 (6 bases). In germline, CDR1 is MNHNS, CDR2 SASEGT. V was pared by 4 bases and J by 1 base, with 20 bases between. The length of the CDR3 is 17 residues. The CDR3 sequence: CASSAYLNRVGSYEQYF. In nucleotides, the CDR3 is TGTGCCAGCAGTGCCTACCTGAACAGGGTAGGATCCTACGAGCAGTACTTC.

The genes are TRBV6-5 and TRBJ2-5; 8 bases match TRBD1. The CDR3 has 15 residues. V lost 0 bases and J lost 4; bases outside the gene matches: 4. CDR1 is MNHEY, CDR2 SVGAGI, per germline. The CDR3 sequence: CASSYSKDRGETQYF. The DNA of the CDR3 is TGTGCCAGCAGTTACTCGAAAGACAGGGGAGAGACCCAGTACTTC.

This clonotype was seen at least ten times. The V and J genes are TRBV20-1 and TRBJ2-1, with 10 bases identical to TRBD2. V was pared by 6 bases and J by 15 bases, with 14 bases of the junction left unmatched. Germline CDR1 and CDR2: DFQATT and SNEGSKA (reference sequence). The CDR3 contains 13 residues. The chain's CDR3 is CSAKPASGSNRFF. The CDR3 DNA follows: TGCAGTGCCAAACCGGCTAGCGGGAGTAATAGGTTCTTC.

CDR3 region: CASSPEGVQNEKLFF. CDR3 bases: TGTGCCAGCAGCCCGGAGGGCGTGCAAAATGAAAAACTGTTTTTT. The chain joins TRBV9 to TRBJ1-4; unclear D gene. Germline V gene sequence: CDR1 SGDLS, CDR2 YYNGEE. Between the trimmed V and J ends, which lost 4 bases and 5 bases, there was a span of 15 bases. The CDR3 is made up of 15 amino acids. Drawing the rest from reference TRBV9 and TRBJ1-4, the complete variable domain is DSGVTQTPKHLITATGQRVTLRCSPRSGDLSVYWYQQSLDQGLQFLIQYYNGEERAKGNILERFSAQQFPDLHSELNLSSLELGDSALYFCASSPEGVQNEKLFFGSGTQLSVL.

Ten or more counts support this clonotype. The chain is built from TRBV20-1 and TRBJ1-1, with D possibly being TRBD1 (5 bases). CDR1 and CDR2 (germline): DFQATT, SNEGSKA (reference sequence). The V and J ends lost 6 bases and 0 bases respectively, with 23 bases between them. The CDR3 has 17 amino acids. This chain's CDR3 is CSAETRRGAYVNTEAFF. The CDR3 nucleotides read TGCAGTGCCGAGACTCGGAGAGGGGCCTACGTGAACACTGAAGCTTTCTTT.

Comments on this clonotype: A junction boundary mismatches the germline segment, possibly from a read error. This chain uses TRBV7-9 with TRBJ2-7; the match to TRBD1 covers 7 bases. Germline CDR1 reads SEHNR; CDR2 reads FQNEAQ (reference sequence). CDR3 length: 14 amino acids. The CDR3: CASSSRTGSYERYF. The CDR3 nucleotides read TGTGCCAGCAGCTCCCGGACAGGATCCTACGAGCGGTACTTC.

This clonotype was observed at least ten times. CDR3 bases: TGTGCCAGCAGCTTAAAGGCGCCGTCCGCCTACAATGAGCAGTTCTTC. Translating it yields CASSLKAPSAYNEQFF. This chain connects TRBV7-3 to TRBJ2-1; no definite D call. V was clipped by 1 base and J by 2 bases, with 12 bases between them. The CDR3 is 16 residues long. CDR1 is SGHTA, CDR2 FQGTGA, per germline.

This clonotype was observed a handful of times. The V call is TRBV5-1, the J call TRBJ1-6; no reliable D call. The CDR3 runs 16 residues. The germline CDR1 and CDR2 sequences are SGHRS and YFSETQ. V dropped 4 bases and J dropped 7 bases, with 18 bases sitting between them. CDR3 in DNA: TGCGCCAGCAGCCTTGGATCCAGTTTGGAAAATTCACCCCTCCACTTT. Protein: CASSLGSSLENSPLHF.